A single sample gave rise to the 29 T cell receptor beta chains below, sequenced in a study of blood T cell repertoires in COVID-19 (dated by TCRdb to 2018 to 2020). Library construction relied on the immunoSEQ multiplex PCR assay. Entries here come from immuneACCESS through TCRdb and include only in-frame sequences with V and J called. Some clones fail to appear in such tables; in the studies checked, an unresolved V gene covers under half of the shortfall, and the cause of the remainder is unknown. In this sample the table shows approximately 90,000 clones, approximately 84% of which occur a single time. The biggest ten clones account for around a quarter of the sample. Sequencing was done on a sample of peripheral blood. The receptors shown here come from a man aged 80 or over with active or convalescent COVID-19.

The rearrangement links TRBV4-1 to TRBJ1-5; no clear D. Per germline, CDR1 MGHRA and CDR2 YSYEKL. This CDR3 contains 15 residues. Trimming removed 0 bases at V and 9 bases at J, with 15 bases between. CDR3 nucleotide sequence: TGCGCCAGCAGCCAAGATATGCGGAGCTTAGGGCCCCAGCATTTT. This translates into CASSQDMRSLGPQHF.

The chain joins TRBV25-1 to TRBJ1-5; D might be TRBD1 (5 bases). V dropped 1 base and J dropped 4 bases, with 8 bases sitting between them. Germline assignment: CDR1 MGHDK and CDR2 SYGVNS. The CDR3 extends over 14 amino acids. This CDR3 reads CASSESGENQPQHF. In DNA, the CDR3 is TGTGCCAGCAGTGAATCGGGGGAAAATCAGCCCCAGCATTTT.

This rearrangement joins TRBV27 to TRBJ2-7, with TRBD1 matching over 10 bases. With V trimmed by 4 bases and J by 4 bases, 4 bases remained unmatched. Germline V gene data show CDR1 as MNHEY and CDR2 as SMNVEV (reference sequence). CDR3 length: 14 residues. CDR3 sequence reads: CASSWDRGGYEQYF. The CDR3 coding sequence is TGTGCCAGCAGTTGGGACAGGGGAGGGTACGAGCAGTACTTC.

The genes are TRBV29-1 and TRBJ2-7; possibly TRBD1 or TRBD2 for D (5 bases each). V lost 7 bases and J lost 3, with 13 bases in between. The CDR3 is 12 amino acids. Germline V gene lookup returns CDR1 SQVTM and CDR2 ANQGSEA. The CDR3 DNA reads as TGCAGCGGGGGACGGACTCTCTACGAGCAGTACTTC. This translates into CSGGRTLYEQYF.

This chain links TRBV19 with TRBJ1-4; maybe TRBD1 (5 bases). Trimming left V 5 bases short and J 7 bases short, with 17 bases between. Germline V gives CDR1 LNHDA, CDR2 SQIVND (reference sequence). The CDR3 contains 15 residues. CDR3 amino acids: CASSPQGHPSEKLFF. CDR3 nucleotide sequence: TGTGCCAGTAGTCCCCAGGGTCACCCTAGTGAAAAACTGTTTTTT.

V gene TRBV10-3 combines with J gene TRBJ2-4, with 8 bases lining up with TRBD1. CDR1 is ENHRY and CDR2 is SYGVKD in the germline V gene. The CDR3 is 15 residues long. V shed 2 bases, J shed 8 bases, and the junction held 8 bases outside the gene matches. The CDR3 loop is CAISEERTGRYIQYF. The CDR3 nucleotides are TGTGCCATCAGTGAGGAAAGGACAGGGCGGTACATTCAGTACTTC.

This chain uses TRBV7-9 with TRBJ1-4; maybe TRBD1 (5 bases). This CDR3 contains 14 residues. Trimming cost V 5 bases and J 4 bases, with 11 bases left between them. From germline, CDR1 is SEHNR and CDR2 FQNEAQ (reference sequence). CDR3 sequence (DNA): TGTGCCAGCAGCCAGGGACTCGTTAATGAAAAACTGTTTTTT. It yields the protein CASSQGLVNEKLFF.

Only one count was recorded for this clone. The chain uses TRBV13 and TRBJ1-3; a weak D match, TRBD1 (5 bases). The CDR3 contains 17 residues. CDR1 and CDR2 from the germline V gene are PRHDT and FYEKMQ (reference sequence). V gave up 5 bases and J gave up 0 bases, with 17 bases separating them. As DNA, the CDR3 is TGTGCCAGCAGCCGACAGCTAGGGAGGAGCTCTGGAAACACCATATATTTT. Translating it yields CASSRQLGRSSGNTIYF.

The genes are TRBV12-3 or TRBV12-4 and TRBJ1-4; D unclear. V was cut by 8 bases and J by 8 bases, with 15 bases left in between. CDR3 size: 13 residues. CDR3 region: CASQGPTGEKLFF. The CDR3 DNA reads TGTGCCAGCCAAGGACCCACGGGGGAAAAACTGTTTTTT.

The V gene is TRBV19, the J gene TRBJ2-7; 8 nucleotides align to TRBD1. CDR3 length: 16 residues. Unmatched junction bases numbered 9, after V lost 5 bases and J lost 0 bases. Germline CDR1 and CDR2: LNHDA and SQIVND (reference sequence). The CDR3: CASSPRTGFSSYEQYF. Here the CDR3 DNA reads TGTGCCAGTAGTCCTCGGACAGGGTTCAGCTCCTACGAGCAGTACTTC.

This rearrangement joins TRBV2 to TRBJ2-1; 8 positions match TRBD2. The length of the CDR3 is 14 residues. Trimming at V came to 4 bases and at J to 7 bases, leaving 6 bases not matched to a gene. Germline CDR1 SNHLY, CDR2 FYNNEI. The CDR3: CASSVPGLVNEQFF. In nucleotides, the CDR3 is TGTGCCAGCAGTGTTCCGGGACTAGTAAATGAGCAGTTCTTC.

This sequence joins TRBV7-9 and TRBJ2-2, with 7 bases fitting TRBD1. Germline V gives CDR1 SEHNR, CDR2 FQNEAQ (reference sequence). J lost 7 bases, V lost 0 bases, and 8 bases had no gene match. The CDR3 has 16 amino acids. Here the CDR3 reads CASSLAAGTVLGELFF. The DNA for the CDR3 is TGTGCCAGCAGCTTAGCAGCCGGGACAGTTCTCGGGGAGCTGTTTTTT.

The chain recombines TRBV6-6 with TRBJ2-3, with D possibly TRBD2 on 7 matching bases. The V gene's germline CDR1 is MNHNY and CDR2 SVGAGI (reference sequence). Trimming stripped 7 bases from V and 4 bases from J, with 15 bases between. The CDR3 extends over 14 amino acids. CDR3: CASTPGGGADTQYF. The CDR3 nucleotides are TGTGCCAGCACCCCAGGCGGGGGCGCAGATACGCAGTATTTT.

The J gene is TRBJ2-7, the V gene TRBV25-1; 8 bases agree with TRBD1. The V gene's germline CDR1 is MGHDK and CDR2 SYGVNS. V gave up 8 bases and J gave up 0 bases; unmatched junction bases: 9. The CDR3 is made up of 15 amino acids. The CDR3, as DNA: TGTGCCAGCGAAAAACAGGGGGGCAGCTCCTACGAGCAGTACTTC. Amino acid sequence: CASEKQGGSSYEQYF.

This chain links TRBV5-4 with TRBJ2-5; 8 nucleotides match TRBD1. V gave up 3 bases and J gave up 2 bases; unmatched junction bases: 12. Germline assignment: CDR1 SGHNT and CDR2 YYREEE (reference sequence). The CDR3 is 17 residues long. CDR3 amino acids: CASSSPGRTGLQETQYF. In DNA form, the CDR3 reads TGTGCCAGCAGCTCACCCGGCAGGACAGGGTTACAAGAGACCCAGTACTTC.

The V gene is TRBV6-6, the J gene TRBJ1-5, with D uncertain. V was pared by 4 bases and J by 1 base, with 8 bases between. Looked up from germline, CDR1 is MNHNY and CDR2 is SVGAGI (reference sequence). The CDR3 is 14 amino acids. The CDR3 region is CASSFGGSNQPQHF. The CDR3 coding sequence is TGTGCCAGCAGTTTCGGCGGGAGCAATCAGCCCCAGCATTTT.

V and J are TRBV4-1 and TRBJ2-7, with D perhaps matching TRBD2 (5 bases). CDR1 MGHRA and CDR2 YSYEKL come from the germline V gene. The CDR3 spans 15 residues. Trimming left V 2 bases short and J 2 bases short, with 13 bases between. The CDR3 nucleotides are TGCGCCAGCAGCCAAAGTCCGGGGTCTGCCTACGAGCAGTACTTC. Amino acid sequence: CASSQSPGSAYEQYF.

This chain links TRBV20-1 with TRBJ2-1; D ambiguous. CDR3 size: 11 residues. V was pared by 5 bases and J by 8 bases, with 10 bases between. From germline, CDR1 is DFQATT and CDR2 SNEGSKA (reference sequence). Here the CDR3 reads CSALGWDEQFF. The DNA for the CDR3 is TGCAGTGCTCTCGGGTGGGATGAGCAGTTCTTC.

The CDR3 sequence is CANQGSYGYTF. The CDR3 DNA reads TGTGCGAATCAGGGAAGCTATGGCTACACCTTC. The chain couples TRBV28 to TRBJ1-2; TRBD1 might be the D (5 bases). Germline assignment: CDR1 MDHEN and CDR2 SYDVKM. The length of the CDR3 is 11 residues.

The chain links TRBV28 to TRBJ1-2; D is ambiguous. Trimming cost V 10 bases and J 0 bases, with 27 bases left between them. This CDR3 comprises 18 residues. Germline V gives CDR1 MDHEN, CDR2 SYDVKM. The CDR3 loop reads CATLAPGVNTGANYGYTF. CDR3 DNA: TGTGCCACCCTCGCTCCCGGGGTTAATACTGGTGCTAACTATGGCTACACCTTC.

This clone is a singleton in its sample. The CDR3: CASIPDLRRNSPLHF. CDR3 nucleotides: TGTGCCAGCATCCCCGACTTGAGGAGGAATTCACCCCTCCACTTT. The chain joins TRBV2 to TRBJ1-6; D is undetermined. The CDR3 extends over 15 amino acids. Trimming removed 7 bases from V and 7 bases from J, with 17 bases in between. Germline-derived CDR1 and CDR2 are SNHLY and FYNNEI.

This clone has more than one count but fewer than ten. The chain combines TRBV7-3 with TRBJ2-5; 12 bases align to TRBD2. With 8 bases clipped from V and 1 base from J, the junction kept 5 bases outside the gene matches. Per the germline V gene, CDR1 is SGHTA and CDR2 is FQGTGA. There are 15 residues in the CDR3. The CDR3 is CASGLAGGSQETQYF. The CDR3 DNA reads as TGTGCCAGCGGGCTAGCGGGGGGGTCCCAAGAGACCCAGTACTTC.

This clone has a single count. The chain uses TRBV15 and TRBJ1-4; D call uncertain. This CDR3 has 15 amino acids. Germline V gene sequence: CDR1 LNHNV, CDR2 YYDKDF (reference sequence). V lost 0 bases, J lost 8 bases, and 13 bases lay in between. CDR3 sequence: CATSRDPSVREKLFF. CDR3 nucleotides: TGTGCCACCAGCAGAGATCCCTCCGTTCGGGAAAAACTGTTTTTT. The entire variable domain, with the rest obtained from reference TRBV15 and TRBJ1-4, is as follows: DAMVIQNPRYQVTQFGKPVTLSCSQTLNHNVMYWYQQKSSQAPKLLFHYYDKDFNNEADTPDNFQSRRPNTSFCFLDIRSPGLGDTAMYLCATSRDPSVREKLFFGSGTQLSVL.

The chain links TRBV9 to TRBJ1-2, with 7 bases lining up with TRBD1. Germline V CDR1 and CDR2: SGDLS, YYNGEE. The CDR3 loop spans 14 amino acids. The junction had 9 bases not matched to a gene; V was cut back by 2 bases and J by 8 bases. CDR3 sequence: CASSVRQGSRGYTF. CDR3 nucleotides: TGTGCCAGCAGCGTCCGACAGGGCAGTCGGGGCTACACCTTC.

The chain joins TRBV2 to TRBJ1-5; D may be TRBD1 (6 bases). The germline V gene has CDR1 SNHLY and CDR2 FYNNEI. CDR3 length: 14 amino acids. With 4 bases removed from V and 2 bases from J, the gap between germline ends came to 9 bases. CDR3: CASSGGGGNQPQHF. As DNA, the CDR3 is TGTGCCAGCAGTGGAGGGGGAGGCAATCAGCCCCAGCATTTT.

The chain links TRBV19 to TRBJ1-1; 7 bases are a match to TRBD1. This CDR3 is 14 amino acids long. V shed 11 bases and J 3 bases; nucleotides not matched to a gene: 12. In germline, CDR1 is LNHDA, CDR2 SQIVND (reference sequence). CDR3 protein: CAGPQRGHHTEAFF. DNA for the CDR3: TGTGCCGGCCCACAGAGGGGGCACCACACTGAAGCTTTCTTT.

Turning to this clone: Other DNA sequences in the sample encode the same CDR3. The chain joins TRBV15 to TRBJ1-1; TRBD1 matches at 7 bases. J lost 4 bases, V lost 0 bases, and 5 bases had no gene match. The CDR3 contains 15 residues. Germline values: CDR1 LNHNV, CDR2 YYDKDF (reference sequence). CDR3 DNA sequence: TGTGCCACCAGCAGAGAACCGCAGGGGGGCACTGAAGCTTTCTTT. Its protein product is CATSREPQGGTEAFF.

This chain connects TRBV19 to TRBJ1-2, with 7 bases fitting TRBD1. CDR3 length equals 14 residues. Trimming removed 6 bases from V and 4 bases from J; junction bases left unmatched: 8. In germline, CDR1 is LNHDA, CDR2 SQIVND (reference sequence). The DNA for the CDR3 is TGTGCCAGTAGGCGGGACAGCGAACGCTATGGCTACACCTTC. Translation gives CASRRDSERYGYTF.

This clone has only a few counts. V is TRBV6-2 or TRBV6-3 and J is TRBJ2-1, with 8 bases aligning to TRBD2. With 5 bases clipped from V and 10 bases from J, the junction kept 13 bases outside the gene matches. Germline-derived CDR1 and CDR2 are MNHEY and SVGEGT. CDR3 length: 15 amino acids. The CDR3 region has the DNA TGTGCCAGCAGTACCGGCGGGACTAGGGTTCGCGAGCAGTTCTTC. Its translation is CASSTGGTRVREQFF.